These 29 T cell receptor beta chains originate from one sample sequenced in a study of T cell responses to AZD1222 COVID-19 vaccine. Method: immunoSEQ multiplex PCR; TCRdb's copy keeps in-frame clones and lacks some. This repertoire shows 35,000 to 50,000 clones, about four fifths found once; its top ten account for about 22%. The starting material was peripheral blood, obtained 28 days after the second dose of the MenACWY control vaccine. The receptors stem from an adult who received the MenACWY meningococcal vaccine as a control.

The chain couples TRBV28 to TRBJ2-2, with D perhaps TRBD2 (6 bases). The CDR3 spans 14 residues. V lost 7 bases and J lost 4, with 13 bases in between. Germline V gives CDR1 MDHEN, CDR2 SYDVKM. CDR3 region: CASTPGLSTGELFF. CDR3 DNA sequence: TGTGCCAGCACACCGGGACTTTCCACCGGGGAGCTGTTTTTT.

The rearrangement joins TRBV30 to TRBJ2-7, with 9 nucleotides matching TRBD1. Trimming removed 0 bases from V and 3 bases from J; junction bases left unmatched: 6. The CDR3 sequence is 15 residues long. Germline CDR1 GTSNPN, CDR2 SVGIG (reference sequence). The DNA of the CDR3 is TGTGCCTGGAGTGTACTCGGGACAGGGCACTACGAGCAGTACTTC. Translated, it gives CAWSVLGTGHYEQYF.

This sequence joins TRBV2 and TRBJ1-4, with D possibly matching TRBD1 (6 bases). This CDR3 is 15 amino acids long. Germline CDR1 SNHLY, CDR2 FYNNEI. CDR3 sequence (DNA): TGTGCTGCGGGGCAGGGGAGCACAACTAATGAAAAACTGTTTTTT. It is translated as CAAGQGSTTNEKLFF. The variable domain in full, completed from reference TRBV2 and TRBJ1-4, reads EPEVTQTPSHQVTQMGQEVILRCVPISNHLYFYWYRQILGQKVEFLVSFYNNEISEKSEIFDDQFSVERPDGSNFTLKIRSTKLEDSAMYFCAAGQGSTTNEKLFFGSGTQLSVL.

This clone showed up just a few times. The chain uses TRBV9 and TRBJ2-3; tentatively, D is TRBD2 (6 bases). CDR3 length equals 14 residues. The germline V and J ends were trimmed by 7 bases and 6 bases, with 18 bases remaining between them. CDR1 is SGDLS and CDR2 is YYNGEE in the germline V gene. The CDR3 spells CASGEAGTGDTQYF. The CDR3 bases are TGTGCCAGCGGGGAGGCGGGGACTGGGGATACGCAGTATTTT.

The rearrangement uses TRBV9 and TRBJ1-3, with 7 bases matching TRBD1. After removal of 0 bases from V and 8 bases from J, the junction contained 5 bases not matched to a gene. The CDR3 covers 14 residues. Germline values: CDR1 SGDLS, CDR2 YYNGEE. The CDR3 coding sequence is TGTGCCAGCAGCGTAGAGGTCAGGGGGGACACCATATATTTT. It yields the protein CASSVEVRGDTIYF.

This sequence joins TRBV6-6 and TRBJ1-1; 7 nucleotides match TRBD1. Germline lookup yields CDR1 MNHNY and CDR2 SVGAGI (reference sequence). There are 15 residues in the CDR3. Germline trimming cut 3 bases from V and 5 bases from J; bases unmatched to any gene: 9. In DNA form, the CDR3 reads TGTGCCAGCAGTTATAAGACAGGGTTTGAGACTGAAGCTTTCTTT. The encoded protein is CASSYKTGFETEAFF.

This chain joins TRBV10-1 and TRBJ2-2; 13 positions agree with TRBD2. The V segment lost 6 bases and the J segment 6 bases; nucleotides outside the gene matches: 7. CDR3 length: 16 residues. The V gene's germline CDR1 is WNHNN and CDR2 SYGVQD (reference sequence). The CDR3 region is CASSDSLAGGPGELFF. Written as DNA, the CDR3 is TGCGCCAGCAGCGATTCACTAGCGGGAGGGCCCGGGGAGCTGTTTTTT.

The count of this clone is one. The gene calls are TRBV6-4 and TRBJ2-3, with 10 bases lining up with TRBD2. After removal of 3 bases from V and 2 bases from J, the junction contained 2 bases not matched to a gene. The CDR3 is 15 amino acids. The V gene's germline CDR1 is MRHNA and CDR2 SNTAGT. CDR3 DNA sequence: TGTGCCAGCAGTGATGGGACTAGCGTCACAGATACGCAGTATTTT. Its translation is CASSDGTSVTDTQYF.

The chain combines TRBV5-6 with TRBJ1-4, with D possibly being TRBD1 (5 bases). This CDR3 has 15 amino acids. V lost 3 bases to trimming and J lost 8 bases, with 17 bases between them. Germline loops: CDR1 SGHDT, CDR2 YYEEEE. CDR3 DNA sequence: TGTGCCAGCAGCTCCCGGGGGGGGTTGCGCGAAAAACTGTTTTTT. Translated, it gives CASSSRGGLREKLFF.

The V call is TRBV4-1, the J call TRBJ2-3, with D possibly TRBD2 on 6 matching bases. This CDR3 has 15 residues. Germline V gives CDR1 MGHRA, CDR2 YSYEKL. Trimming pared 4 bases from V and 6 bases from J, leaving 17 bases between. The CDR3 loop reads CASSPTSLRGDTQYF. The CDR3 DNA sequence: TGCGCCAGCAGCCCCACTTCCCTCCGGGGGGATACGCAGTATTTT.

The rearrangement joins TRBV19 to TRBJ1-2, with D possibly being TRBD1 (5 bases). Germline assignment: CDR1 LNHDA and CDR2 SQIVND (reference sequence). The CDR3 spans 15 residues. Trimming shortened V by 6 bases and J by 2 bases, and 16 bases separated the two germline ends. Here the CDR3 reads CASRETVNGNYGYTF. CDR3 sequence (DNA): TGTGCCAGTAGAGAGACAGTCAATGGGAACTATGGCTACACCTTC.

The chain couples TRBV7-9 to TRBJ2-7; D is undetermined. Looked up from germline, CDR1 is SEHNR and CDR2 is FQNEAQ (reference sequence). The germline V and J ends were trimmed by 3 bases and 0 bases, with 15 bases remaining between them. The CDR3 has 16 amino acids. The CDR3 loop is CASSFSSGTVSYEQYF. The CDR3 bases are TGTGCCAGCAGCTTTTCGTCAGGAACCGTCTCCTACGAGCAGTACTTC.

This clone appeared a few times. This chain uses TRBV24-1 with TRBJ1-2; 7 nucleotides match TRBD1. The CDR3 extends over 15 amino acids. Germline CDR1 and CDR2: KGHDR and SFDVKD. The J segment lost 2 bases and the V segment lost 3 bases, leaving 5 bases of the junction unmatched. Here the CDR3 reads CATSDGGRGNYGYTF. DNA for the CDR3: TGTGCCACCAGTGATGGGGGCAGGGGGAACTATGGCTACACCTTC.

The rearrangement joins TRBV7-9 to TRBJ2-3, with 13 bases matching TRBD2. This CDR3 contains 16 residues. Trimming cost V 6 bases and J 5 bases; bases outside gene matches: 8. Germline V gene lookup returns CDR1 SEHNR and CDR2 FQNEAQ (reference sequence). The CDR3 sequence is CASSSRTSGSRDTQYF. CDR3 nucleotide sequence: TGTGCCAGCAGTTCCCGGACTAGCGGGAGTAGAGATACGCAGTATTTT.

The chain has TRBV3-1 (or the pseudogene TRBV3-2) and TRBJ2-3, with TRBD2 as a possible D gene (7 bases). CDR1 and CDR2 (germline): LGHDT, YNNKEL (reference sequence). V was cut by 3 bases and J by 5 bases, with 21 bases left in between. There are 17 residues in the CDR3. CDR3 in amino acids: CASSHPGGGGRGDTQYF. The CDR3 bases are TGTGCCAGCAGCCACCCCGGAGGGGGGGGCCGTGGAGATACGCAGTATTTT.

The chain uses TRBV18 and TRBJ2-2, with D possibly matching TRBD1 (6 bases). Germline V CDR1 and CDR2: KGHSH, LQKENI. V shed 3 bases and J shed 5 bases, with 13 bases lying between them. This CDR3 spans 15 amino acids. For the CDR3, the DNA is TGTGCCAGCTCACCTACAGGGATTGAGACCGGGGAGCTGTTTTTT. The encoded protein is CASSPTGIETGELFF.

The chain joins TRBV28 to TRBJ1-5; D is undetermined. V lost 6 bases, J lost 6 bases, and 18 bases lay in between. This CDR3 has 15 amino acids. CDR1 and CDR2 from the germline V gene are MDHEN and SYDVKM. Here the CDR3 DNA reads TGTGCCAGCAGGCTTTTAACGGGGAAGGGTCAGCCCCAGCATTTT. Its protein product is CASRLLTGKGQPQHF.

V gene TRBV23-1 combines with J gene TRBJ1-2, with a tentative D call TRBD1 (5 bases). TRBV23-1 is placed among ORFs of uncertain function. With 3 bases removed from V and 4 bases from J, the gap between germline ends came to 15 bases. The CDR3 consists of 15 residues. The CDR3 DNA follows: TGCGCCAGCAGTCAGGTACCCGGGACCAGCTATGGCTACACCTTC. Protein product: CASSQVPGTSYGYTF.

This clone was seen a handful of times. The V gene is TRBV3-1 (or the pseudogene TRBV3-2), the J gene TRBJ1-3; 7 bases agree with TRBD1. In germline, CDR1 is LGHDT, CDR2 YNNKEL (reference sequence). With V trimmed by 2 bases and J by 9 bases, 13 bases remained unmatched. The CDR3 spans 16 residues. The CDR3 sequence: CASSQRIPRGVSTIYF. CDR3 DNA: TGTGCCAGCAGCCAAAGAATCCCCAGGGGGGTTAGCACCATATATTTT.

The chain links TRBV19 to TRBJ1-5; 7 bases match TRBD1. J was trimmed by 2 bases and V by 3 bases; bases with no gene match: 7. From germline, CDR1 is LNHDA and CDR2 SQIVND (reference sequence). This CDR3 contains 16 residues. This chain's CDR3 is CASSIAQGIGNQPQHF. The CDR3 DNA follows: TGTGCCAGTAGTATCGCACAGGGGATTGGCAATCAGCCCCAGCATTTT. Filled out from reference TRBV19 and TRBJ1-5, the complete variable domain reads DGGITQSPKYLFRKEGQNVTLSCEQNLNHDAMYWYRQDPGQGLRLIYYSQIVNDFQKGDIAEGYSVSREKKESFPLTVTSAQKNPTAFYLCASSIAQGIGNQPQHFGDGTRLSIL.

The chain links TRBV2 to TRBJ1-5; D is uncertain. Trimming removed 3 bases at V and 7 bases at J, with 13 bases between. The germline V gene encodes CDR1 SNHLY and CDR2 FYNNEI. This CDR3 comprises 14 residues. The chain's CDR3 is CASSDTREDQPQHF. Written as DNA, the CDR3 is TGTGCCAGCAGTGATACCAGAGAAGACCAGCCCCAGCATTTT.

This chain uses TRBV9 with TRBJ1-4; the match to TRBD1 covers 9 bases. CDR3 length: 14 residues. Germline CDR1 and CDR2: SGDLS and YYNGEE. The junction had 5 bases not matched to a gene; V was cut back by 4 bases and J by 7 bases. The CDR3 sequence: CASSRGQGSEKLFF. The CDR3 region has the DNA TGTGCCAGCAGCCGGGGACAGGGTTCTGAAAAACTGTTTTTT.

J is TRBJ2-7 and V is TRBV10-3, with 9 bases that match TRBD1. The V gene's germline CDR1 is ENHRY and CDR2 SYGVKD. The V gene end was trimmed by 5 bases and the J gene end by 3 bases; junction bases not matched to a gene: 5. The CDR3 is made up of 14 amino acids. CDR3: CAISPSTGGYEQYF. In DNA form, the CDR3 reads TGTGCCATCAGTCCGTCGACAGGGGGCTACGAGCAGTACTTC.

The chain uses TRBV19 and TRBJ1-1; possibly TRBD1 for D (5 bases). The length of the CDR3 is 15 residues. Germline V gives CDR1 LNHDA, CDR2 SQIVND (reference sequence). The germline V and J ends were trimmed by 2 bases and 4 bases, with 14 bases remaining between them. The CDR3 coding sequence is TGTGCCAGTAGTATATACCGGGGGGTGAGCACTGAAGCTTTCTTT. It yields the protein CASSIYRGVSTEAFF.

This clone was found once. V usage is TRBV3-1 (or the pseudogene TRBV3-2) and J usage is TRBJ1-2; D is uncertain. The CDR3 runs to 15 residues. The V and J ends lost 0 bases and 2 bases respectively, with 10 bases between them. Germline V gene lookup returns CDR1 LGHDT and CDR2 YNNKEL (reference sequence). The CDR3 is CASSQDPTVNYGYTF. The CDR3, as DNA: TGTGCCAGCAGCCAAGATCCGACCGTCAACTATGGCTACACCTTC.

The chain combines TRBV19 with TRBJ2-5; no reliable D call. The CDR3 runs to 16 residues. Germline V gene lookup returns CDR1 LNHDA and CDR2 SQIVND (reference sequence). The V end was cut by 1 base, the J end by 1 base, with 13 bases between. In DNA, the CDR3 is TGTGCCAGTAGTATAGCTGCCCGGCTAACCCAAGAGACCCAGTACTTC. This gives the protein CASSIAARLTQETQYF.

This clone was counted a single time. The V gene is TRBV5-1, the J gene TRBJ2-2; no clear D gene. V shed 1 base and J shed 6 bases, with 10 bases lying between them. The CDR3 totals 14 residues. Germline-derived CDR1 and CDR2 are SGHRS and YFSETQ. CDR3 DNA sequence: TGCGCCAGCAGCTTGACTGAGGTCCCCGGGGAGCTGTTTTTT. Translation: CASSLTEVPGELFF.

The V and J genes are TRBV30 and TRBJ1-2, with 9 positions matching TRBD1. Germline V gene lookup returns CDR1 GTSNPN and CDR2 SVGIG (reference sequence). Losses at the gene ends were 2 bases for V and 0 bases for J; bases not matched to a gene: 4. The CDR3 spans 15 residues. CDR3 DNA sequence: TGTGCCTGGAGTATGGGGACAGGGTCTAACTATGGCTACACCTTC. It is translated as CAWSMGTGSNYGYTF.

The chain is built from TRBV19 and TRBJ1-4; the match to TRBD1 covers 7 bases. Per germline, CDR1 LNHDA and CDR2 SQIVND (reference sequence). V lost 5 bases, J lost 1 base, and 4 bases stayed unmatched. The length of the CDR3 is 15 residues. As DNA, the CDR3 is TGTGCCAGTAGTTGGCGACAGGGAACTAATGAAAAACTGTTTTTT. It translates to CASSWRQGTNEKLFF.